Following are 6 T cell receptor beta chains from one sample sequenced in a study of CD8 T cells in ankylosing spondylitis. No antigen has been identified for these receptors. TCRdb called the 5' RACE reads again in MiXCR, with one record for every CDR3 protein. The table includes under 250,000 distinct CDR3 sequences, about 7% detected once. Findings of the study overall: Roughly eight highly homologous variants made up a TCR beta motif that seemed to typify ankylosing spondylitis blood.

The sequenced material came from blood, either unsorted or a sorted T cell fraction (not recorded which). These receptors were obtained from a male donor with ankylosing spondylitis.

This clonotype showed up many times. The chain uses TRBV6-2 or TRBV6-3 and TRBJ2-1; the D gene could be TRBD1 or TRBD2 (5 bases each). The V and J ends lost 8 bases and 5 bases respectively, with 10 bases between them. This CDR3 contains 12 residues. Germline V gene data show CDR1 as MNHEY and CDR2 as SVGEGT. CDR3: CASDRGDNEQFF. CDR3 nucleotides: TGTGCCAGCGACAGAGGGGACAATGAGCAGTTCTTC.

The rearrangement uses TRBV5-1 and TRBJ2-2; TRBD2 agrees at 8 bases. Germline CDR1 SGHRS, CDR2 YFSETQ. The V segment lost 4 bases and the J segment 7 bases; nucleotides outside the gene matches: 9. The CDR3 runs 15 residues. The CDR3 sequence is CASSNRGGQGGELFF. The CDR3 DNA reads TGCGCCAGCAGCAACCGGGGGGGCCAAGGCGGGGAGCTGTTTTTT.

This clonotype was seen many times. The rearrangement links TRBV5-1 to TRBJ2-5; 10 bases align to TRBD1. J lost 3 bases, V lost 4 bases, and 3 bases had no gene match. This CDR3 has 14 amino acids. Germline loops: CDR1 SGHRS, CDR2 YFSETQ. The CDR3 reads CASSPTGGEETQYF. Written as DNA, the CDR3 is TGCGCCAGCAGCCCGACAGGGGGCGAAGAGACCCAGTACTTC. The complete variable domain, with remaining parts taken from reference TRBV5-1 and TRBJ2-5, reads KAGVTQTPRYLIKTRGQQVTLSCSPISGHRSVSWYQQTPGQGLQFLFEYFSETQRNKGNFPGRFSGRQFSNSRSEMNVSTLELGDSALYLCASSPTGGEETQYFGPGTRLLVL.

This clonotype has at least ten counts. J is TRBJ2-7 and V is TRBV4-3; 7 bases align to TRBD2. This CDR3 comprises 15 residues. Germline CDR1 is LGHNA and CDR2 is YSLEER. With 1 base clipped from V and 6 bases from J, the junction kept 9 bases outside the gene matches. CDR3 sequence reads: CASSQGLATASEQYF. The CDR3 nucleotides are TGCGCCAGCAGCCAAGGACTAGCAACAGCTTCCGAGCAGTACTTC.

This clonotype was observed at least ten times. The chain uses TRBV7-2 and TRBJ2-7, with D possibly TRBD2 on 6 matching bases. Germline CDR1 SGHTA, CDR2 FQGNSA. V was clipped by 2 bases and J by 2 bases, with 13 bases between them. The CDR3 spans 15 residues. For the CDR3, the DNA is TGTGCCAGCAGCTTATTCGGGGGAGGAGCCTACGAGCAGTACTTC. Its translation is CASSLFGGGAYEQYF.

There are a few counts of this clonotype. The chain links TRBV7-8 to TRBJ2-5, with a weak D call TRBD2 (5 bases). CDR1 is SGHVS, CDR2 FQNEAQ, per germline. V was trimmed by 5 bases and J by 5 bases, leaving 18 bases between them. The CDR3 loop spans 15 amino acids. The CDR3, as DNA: TGTGCCAGCAGCCCTAAGGGTCTAGCCAGGGAGACCCAGTACTTC. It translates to CASSPKGLARETQYF.